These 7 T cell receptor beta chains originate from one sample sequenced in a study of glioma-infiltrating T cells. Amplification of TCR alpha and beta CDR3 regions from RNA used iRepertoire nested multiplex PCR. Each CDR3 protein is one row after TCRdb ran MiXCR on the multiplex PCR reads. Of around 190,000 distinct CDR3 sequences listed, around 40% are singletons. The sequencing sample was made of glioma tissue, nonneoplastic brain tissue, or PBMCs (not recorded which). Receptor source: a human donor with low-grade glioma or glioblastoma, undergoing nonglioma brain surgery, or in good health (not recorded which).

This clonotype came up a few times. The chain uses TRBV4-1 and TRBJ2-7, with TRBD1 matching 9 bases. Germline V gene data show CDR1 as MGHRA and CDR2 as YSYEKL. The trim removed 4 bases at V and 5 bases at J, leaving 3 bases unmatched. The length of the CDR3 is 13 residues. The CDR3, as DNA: TGCGCCAGCAGCCCGGGACAGGGCGACGAGCAGTACTTC. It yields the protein CASSPGQGDEQYF.

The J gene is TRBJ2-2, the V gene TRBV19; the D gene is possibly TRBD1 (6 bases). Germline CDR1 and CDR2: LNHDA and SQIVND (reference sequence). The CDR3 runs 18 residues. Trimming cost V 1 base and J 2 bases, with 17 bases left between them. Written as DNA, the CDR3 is TGTGCCAGTAGTATAGTGACTATCGGGGACATCAACACCGGGGAGCTGTTTTTT. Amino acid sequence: CASSIVTIGDINTGELFF.

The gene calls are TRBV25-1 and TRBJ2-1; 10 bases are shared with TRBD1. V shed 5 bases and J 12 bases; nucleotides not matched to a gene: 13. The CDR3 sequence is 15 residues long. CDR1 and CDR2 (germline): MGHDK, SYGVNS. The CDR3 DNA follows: TGTGCCAGCAGTTTACCCGGGACAGGGGCCGAAGGGCAGTTCTTC. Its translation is CASSLPGTGAEGQFF.

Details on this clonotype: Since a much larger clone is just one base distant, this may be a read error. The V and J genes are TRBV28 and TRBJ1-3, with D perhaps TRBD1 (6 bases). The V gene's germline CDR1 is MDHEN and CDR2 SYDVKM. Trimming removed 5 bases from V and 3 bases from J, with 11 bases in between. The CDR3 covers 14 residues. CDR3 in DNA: TGTGCCAGCAGTCTGGACAGATATGGAAACACCATATATTTT. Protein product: CASSLDRYGNTIYF.

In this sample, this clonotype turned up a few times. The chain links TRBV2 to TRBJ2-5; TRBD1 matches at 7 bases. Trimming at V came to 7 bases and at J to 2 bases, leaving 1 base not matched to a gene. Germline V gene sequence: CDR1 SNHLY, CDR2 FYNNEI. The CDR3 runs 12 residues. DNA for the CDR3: TGTGCCAGCACGGGACAGCAAGAGACCCAGTACTTC. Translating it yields CASTGQQETQYF.

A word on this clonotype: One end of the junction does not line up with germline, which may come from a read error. CDR3 residues: CASSKESAGRETQYF. In nucleotides, the CDR3 is TGTGCCAGCAGCAAAGAGAGTGCTGGGCGAGAGACCCAGTACTTC. The chain has TRBV4-2 and TRBJ2-5; no clear D gene. The CDR3 has 15 residues. Looked up from germline, CDR1 is LGHNA and CDR2 is YNFKEQ.

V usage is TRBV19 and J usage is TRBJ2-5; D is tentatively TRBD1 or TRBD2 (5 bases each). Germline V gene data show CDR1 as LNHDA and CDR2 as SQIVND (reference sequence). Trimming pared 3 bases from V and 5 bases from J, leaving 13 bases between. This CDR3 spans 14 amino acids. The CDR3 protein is CASSIYGASETQYF. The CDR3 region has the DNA TGTGCCAGTAGTATTTACGGGGCCTCTGAGACCCAGTACTTC.